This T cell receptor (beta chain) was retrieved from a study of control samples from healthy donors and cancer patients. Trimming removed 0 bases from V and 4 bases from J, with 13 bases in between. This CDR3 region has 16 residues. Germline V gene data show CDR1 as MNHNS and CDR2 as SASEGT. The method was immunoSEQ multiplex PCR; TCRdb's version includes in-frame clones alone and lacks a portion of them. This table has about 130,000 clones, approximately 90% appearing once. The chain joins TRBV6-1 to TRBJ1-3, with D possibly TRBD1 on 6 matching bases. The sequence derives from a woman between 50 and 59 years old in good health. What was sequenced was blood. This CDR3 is CASSEALGRGGNTIYF. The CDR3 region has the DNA TGTGCCAGCAGTGAAGCATTGGGCAGGGGAGGAAACACCATATATTTT.